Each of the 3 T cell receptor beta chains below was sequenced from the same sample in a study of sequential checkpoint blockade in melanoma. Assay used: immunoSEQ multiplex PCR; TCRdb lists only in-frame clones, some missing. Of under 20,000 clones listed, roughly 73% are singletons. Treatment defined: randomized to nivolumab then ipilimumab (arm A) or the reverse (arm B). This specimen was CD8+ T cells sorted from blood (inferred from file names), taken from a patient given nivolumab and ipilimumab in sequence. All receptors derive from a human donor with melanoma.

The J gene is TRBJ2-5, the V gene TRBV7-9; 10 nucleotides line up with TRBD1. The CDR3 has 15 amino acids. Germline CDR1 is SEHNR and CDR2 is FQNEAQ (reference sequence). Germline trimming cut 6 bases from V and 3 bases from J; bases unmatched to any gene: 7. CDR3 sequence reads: CASSFRQGAEETQYF. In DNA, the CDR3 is TGTGCCAGCAGTTTTCGACAGGGGGCGGAAGAGACCCAGTACTTC. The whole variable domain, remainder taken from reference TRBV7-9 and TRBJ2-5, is DTGVSQNPRHKITKRGQNVTFRCDPISEHNRLYWYRQTLGQGPEFLTYFQNEAQLEKSRLLSDRFSAERPKGSFSTLEIQRTEQGDSAMYLCASSFRQGAEETQYFGPGTRLLVL.

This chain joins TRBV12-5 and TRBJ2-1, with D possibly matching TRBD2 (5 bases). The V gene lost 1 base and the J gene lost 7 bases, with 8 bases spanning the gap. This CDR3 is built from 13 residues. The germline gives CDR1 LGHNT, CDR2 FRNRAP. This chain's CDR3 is CASGLAGWNEQFF. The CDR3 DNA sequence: TGTGCTAGTGGTTTGGCGGGGTGGAATGAGCAGTTCTTC.

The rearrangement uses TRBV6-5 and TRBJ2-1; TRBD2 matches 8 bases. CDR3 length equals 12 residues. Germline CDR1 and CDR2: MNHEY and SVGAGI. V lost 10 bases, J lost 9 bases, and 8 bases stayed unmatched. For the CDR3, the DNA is TGTGCCACCTGGACTAGCTTAGCTGAGCAGTTCTTC. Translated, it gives CATWTSLAEQFF.